This TCR beta chain was observed in a study of blood T cell repertoires in COVID-19. V lost 1 base and J lost 8; bases outside the gene matches: 10. Per germline, CDR1 SGHTA and CDR2 FQGNSA. This CDR3 is built from 16 residues. Generated by immunoSEQ multiplex PCR, the TCRdb table keeps only in-frame clones and is missing some. The repertoire includes 250,000 to 400,000 clones, 88% of them detected once, and about 1.5% sits in the top ten. The TCR sequence derives from a woman younger than 45 with COVID-19, enrolled during active disease. Input material: peripheral blood. J is TRBJ2-1 and V is TRBV7-2, with TRBD2 identical over 8 bases. DNA for the CDR3: TGTGCCAGCAGCTTAGGACCGGGGGGGCCTTCCCATGAGCAGTTCTTC. Translating it yields CASSLGPGGPSHEQFF.